These 20 T cell receptor beta chains share one sample of origin, sequenced in a study of post-analysis software for immune sequencing data. Study results and caveats: Five TRBV segments occurring more often in patients than controls included TRBV5-6, TRBV5-1 and TRBV20-1.

TCR beta cDNA libraries included unique molecular identifiers. TCRdb re-called the PCR reads through MiXCR, storing one row per CDR3 protein. The data contain approximately 440,000 distinct CDR3 sequences, 45% of them singletons. The antigens for these receptors are not known. Sequenced: blood. These TCRs come from a girl aged 5-17 years with multiple sclerosis.

This clonotype was seen repeatedly, ten times or more. The CDR3 DNA reads as TGTGCCAGCAGTGAAACCGGGACAGGGTCCAATCAGCCCCAGCATTTT. It specifies CASSETGTGSNQPQHF. V and J are TRBV6-1 and TRBJ1-5; 9 bases align to TRBD1. V lost 2 bases to trimming and J lost 3 bases; unmatched junction nucleotides: 5. The CDR3 extends over 16 amino acids. Germline lookup yields CDR1 MNHNS and CDR2 SASEGT.

The chain is built from TRBV5-1 and TRBJ1-2; weak D call: TRBD1 (5 bases). The V end lost 4 bases, the J end lost 2 bases, and 15 bases lay between the germline ends. This CDR3 spans 15 amino acids. Germline-derived CDR1 and CDR2 are SGHRS and YFSETQ. The CDR3 DNA reads as TGCGCCAGCAGCCACTCGGGGCAGGCCAACTATGGCTACACCTTC. Translated, it gives CASSHSGQANYGYTF.

The chain links TRBV10-3 to TRBJ2-1; 11 bases are shared with TRBD2. Germline values: CDR1 ENHRY, CDR2 SYGVKD. This CDR3 comprises 16 residues. Trimming removed 6 bases from V and 3 bases from J; junction bases left unmatched: 7. The CDR3 DNA is TGTGCCATCAGGGAACTAGCGGGAGATCGCTACAATGAGCAGTTCTTC. Encoded protein: CAIRELAGDRYNEQFF.

The chain couples TRBV7-2 to TRBJ2-1; 10 bases fit TRBD2. The germline V gene has CDR1 SGHTA and CDR2 FQGNSA. The CDR3 is 16 residues long. J gave up 7 bases and V 6 bases, and 12 bases lay outside the gene matches. The CDR3 DNA sequence: TGTGCCAGCAGTTTAAGTGGGCTAGCGGGAGTAAATGAGCAGTTCTTC. Translation gives CASSLSGLAGVNEQFF.

Concerning this clonotype itself: One end of the junction is discordant with germline, which a read error may explain. The CDR3 nucleotides read TGCGTCAGCAGCCAAGTAGTATATAATGAGCAGTTCTTC. Protein: CVSSQVVYNEQFF. The chain has TRBV4-3 and TRBJ2-1; D is unclear. The CDR3 extends over 13 amino acids. CDR1 and CDR2 from the germline V gene are LGHNA and YSLEER.

This clonotype appeared a few times. The CDR3 DNA sequence: TGTGCCAGCAGCCCTCAGACAGGAAGTACTGAAGCTTTCTTT. It specifies CASSPQTGSTEAFF. This chain connects TRBV3-1 to TRBJ1-1; D is perhaps TRBD1 (6 bases). V was trimmed by 4 bases and J by 5 bases, leaving 14 bases between them. The V gene's germline CDR1 is LGHDT and CDR2 YNNKEL (reference sequence). This CDR3 has 14 residues.

The chain uses TRBV24-1 and TRBJ1-1; unclear D gene. Trimming removed 4 bases from V and 7 bases from J, with 12 bases in between. This CDR3 spans 13 amino acids. Germline assignment: CDR1 KGHDR and CDR2 SFDVKD. CDR3 residues: CATSDPDGSEAFF. In DNA, the CDR3 is TGTGCCACCAGTGACCCGGACGGCAGTGAAGCTTTCTTT.

This clonotype has only a few counts. The genes are TRBV12-3 or TRBV12-4 and TRBJ2-4; D perhaps matches TRBD2 (5 bases). The DNA end favors TRBJ2-5, so the J call may be wrong. This CDR3 has 15 residues. The CDR3 region has the DNA TGTGCCAGCAGTTCTGGTCTGCGCGGAGGAGAGACCCAGTACTTC. Amino acid sequence: CASSSGLRGGETQYF.

The rearrangement joins TRBV9 to TRBJ1-3, with a weak D call TRBD1 (6 bases). Germline CDR1 and CDR2: SGDLS and YYNGEE. V dropped 3 bases and J dropped 0 bases, with 10 bases sitting between them. CDR3 size: 15 residues. The CDR3 here is CASSAGQSSGNTIYF. CDR3 coding DNA: TGTGCCAGCAGCGCCGGACAGAGCTCTGGAAACACCATATATTTT.

This clonotype turned up a few times. The chain employs TRBV7-2 and TRBJ1-5; D may be TRBD1 (5 bases). The ends were cut back, 1 base at V and 7 bases at J, with 14 bases in the middle. Germline V lookup: CDR1 SGHTA, CDR2 FQGNSA. The CDR3 extends over 15 amino acids. DNA of the CDR3: TGTGCCAGCAGCTTAGAGGGTTATGGGGGGCAGCCCCAGCATTTT. This translates into CASSLEGYGGQPQHF. Full variable domain (missing parts from reference TRBV7-2 and TRBJ1-5): GAGVSQSPSNKVTEKGKDVELRCDPISGHTALYWYRQSLGQGLEFLIYFQGNSAPDKSGLPSDRFSAERTGGSVSTLTIQRTQQEDSAVYLCASSLEGYGGQPQHFGDGTRLSIL.

This chain uses TRBV7-8 with TRBJ1-1; D is unresolved. The CDR3 runs to 14 residues. The V end was cut by 4 bases, the J end by 1 base, with 10 bases between. The germline CDR1 and CDR2 sequences are SGHVS and FQNEAQ. CDR3 DNA: TGTGCCAGCAGCTCACTAAACAAGAACACTGAAGCTTTCTTT. Its protein product is CASSSLNKNTEAFF. Based on the CDR3 plus reference TRBV7-8 and TRBJ1-1, the full variable domain is GAGVSQSPRYKVAKRGQDVALRCDPISGHVSLFWYQQALGQGPEFLTYFQNEAQLDKSGLPSDRFFAERPEGSVSTLKIQRTQQEDSAVYLCASSSLNKNTEAFFGQGTRLTVV.

The chain recombines TRBV6-6 with TRBJ1-2; 7 bases fit TRBD1. CDR3 length: 13 amino acids. Trimming took 6 bases from V and 6 from J; bases not matched to a gene: 7. The germline gives CDR1 MNHNY, CDR2 SVGAGI (reference sequence). The CDR3 region is CASSPSRGDGYTF. The CDR3, as DNA: TGTGCCAGCAGCCCTTCCAGGGGGGATGGCTACACCTTC.

In this sample, this clonotype turned up a few times. The V gene is TRBV20-1, the J gene TRBJ2-3; D could derive from TRBD1 or TRBD2 (5 bases each). V gave up 4 bases and J gave up 2 bases, with 13 bases separating them. CDR3 size: 14 residues. The V gene's germline CDR1 is DFQATT and CDR2 SNEGSKA (reference sequence). The CDR3 bases are TGCAGTGCTACAGGGAGAGTGGTCACAGATACGCAGTATTTT. Amino acid sequence: CSATGRVVTDTQYF.

The chain links TRBV6-2 or TRBV6-3 to TRBJ2-3; 7 bases match TRBD1. The CDR3 runs 14 residues. Germline-derived CDR1 and CDR2 are MNHEY and SVGEGT. V was pared by 4 bases and J by 2 bases, with 3 bases of the junction left unmatched. The DNA for the CDR3 is TGTGCCAGCAGTTGGGACAGACTCACAGATACGCAGTATTTT. Translation: CASSWDRLTDTQYF.

This clonotype was observed many times. This rearrangement joins TRBV29-1 to TRBJ2-5, with 8 bases lining up with TRBD2. This CDR3 comprises 14 residues. V lost 3 bases and J lost 4; bases outside the gene matches: 7. Germline assignment: CDR1 SQVTM and CDR2 ANQGSEA. This CDR3 is CSVDRPGGGETQYF. In DNA, the CDR3 is TGCAGCGTTGATCGTCCGGGAGGGGGAGAGACCCAGTACTTC.

The chain is built from TRBV2 and TRBJ1-3; no firm D call. Looked up from germline, CDR1 is SNHLY and CDR2 is FYNNEI. Trimming removed 3 bases from V and 0 bases from J, with 0 bases in between. This CDR3 is built from 12 residues. CDR3 amino acids: CASSDSGNTIYF. In nucleotides, the CDR3 is TGTGCCAGCAGTGACTCTGGAAACACCATATATTTT.

The table lists this clonotype with a few counts. The rearrangement links TRBV20-1 to TRBJ2-1; possibly TRBD2 for D (6 bases). The V and J ends lost 6 bases and 5 bases respectively, with 20 bases between them. Germline CDR1 reads DFQATT; CDR2 reads SNEGSKA (reference sequence). This CDR3 comprises 15 residues. The CDR3 nucleotides are TGCAGTGCCGCCCGGAGGGGAAAGGGCGACAATGAGCAGTTCTTC. This sequence encodes CSAARRGKGDNEQFF.

The chain links TRBV12-3 or TRBV12-4 to TRBJ1-2; TRBD1 aligns across 7 bases. This CDR3 is built from 16 residues. V lost 4 bases and J lost 2; bases outside the gene matches: 10. CDR3 in DNA: TGTGCCAGCAGTTCCTCCCCTGACAGGGTGAACTATGGCTACACCTTC. It encodes CASSSSPDRVNYGYTF.

As regards this clonotype: This may come from a read error, since a much larger clone is one base off. This rearrangement joins TRBV18 to TRBJ1-4, with a tentative D call TRBD1 (6 bases). Germline lookup yields CDR1 KGHSH and CDR2 LQKENI. The CDR3 consists of 15 residues. This chain's CDR3 is CASSPRAQGNEKRFF. DNA of the CDR3: TGTGCCAGCTCACCACGGGCACAGGGTAATGAAAAACGGTTTTTT.

CDR3 loop: CASNNVGGGYEQYF. The CDR3 DNA is TGTGCCAGCAACAACGTTGGAGGAGGGTACGAGCAGTACTTC. The V gene is TRBV3-1, the J gene TRBJ2-7, with a tentative D call TRBD2 (6 bases). V was pared by 7 bases and J by 4 bases, with 17 bases between. The CDR3 runs to 14 residues. Germline CDR1 reads LGHDT; CDR2 reads YNNKEL (reference sequence).